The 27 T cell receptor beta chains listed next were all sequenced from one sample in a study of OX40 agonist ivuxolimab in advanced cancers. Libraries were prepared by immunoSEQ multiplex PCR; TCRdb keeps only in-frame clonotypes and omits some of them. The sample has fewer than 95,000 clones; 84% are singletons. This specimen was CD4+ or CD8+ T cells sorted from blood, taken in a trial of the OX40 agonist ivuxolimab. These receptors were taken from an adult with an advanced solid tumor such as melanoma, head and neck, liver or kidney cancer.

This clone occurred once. The CDR3 region is CASSHLEGSEETQYF. The CDR3 DNA is TGTGCCAGCAGCCACCTCGAGGGTTCTGAAGAGACCCAGTACTTC. The chain recombines TRBV7-8 with TRBJ2-5, with a tentative D call TRBD2 (5 bases). This CDR3 is 15 amino acids long. Trimming stripped 5 bases from V and 3 bases from J, with 16 bases between. Germline values: CDR1 SGHVS, CDR2 FQNEAQ.

The CDR3 here is CASRERLLETNYGYTF. CDR3 nucleotides: TGTGCCAGCAGGGAGCGACTTCTCGAAACTAACTATGGCTACACCTTC. This rearrangement joins TRBV2 to TRBJ1-2; the D is unclear. The germline V gene has CDR1 SNHLY and CDR2 FYNNEI. This CDR3 contains 16 residues. V was trimmed by 6 bases and J by 0 bases, leaving 17 bases between them.

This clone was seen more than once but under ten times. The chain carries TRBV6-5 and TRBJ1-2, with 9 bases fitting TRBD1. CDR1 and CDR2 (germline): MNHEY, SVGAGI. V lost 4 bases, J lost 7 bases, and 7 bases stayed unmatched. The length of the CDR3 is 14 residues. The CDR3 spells CASSSQQGASGYTF. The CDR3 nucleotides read TGTGCCAGCAGTTCCCAACAGGGGGCCAGTGGCTACACCTTC.

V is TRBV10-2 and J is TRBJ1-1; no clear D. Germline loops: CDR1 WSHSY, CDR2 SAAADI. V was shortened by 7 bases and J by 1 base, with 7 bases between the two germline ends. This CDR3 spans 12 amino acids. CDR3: CASNRQNTEAFF. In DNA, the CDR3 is TGCGCCAGCAACCGACAGAACACTGAAGCTTTCTTT.

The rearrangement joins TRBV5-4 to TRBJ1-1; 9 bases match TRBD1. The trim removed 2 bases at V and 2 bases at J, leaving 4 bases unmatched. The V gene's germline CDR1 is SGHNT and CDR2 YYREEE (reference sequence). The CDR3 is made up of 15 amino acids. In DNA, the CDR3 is TGTGCCAGCAGCTTACGACAGGGGGGTAACACTGAAGCTTTCTTT. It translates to CASSLRQGGNTEAFF.

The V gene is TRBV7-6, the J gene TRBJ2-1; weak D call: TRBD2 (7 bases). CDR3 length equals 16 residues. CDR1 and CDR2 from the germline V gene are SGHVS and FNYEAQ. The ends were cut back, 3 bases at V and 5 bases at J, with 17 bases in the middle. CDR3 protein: CASSLRGGGTHNEQFF. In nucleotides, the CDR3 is TGTGCCAGCAGCTTGCGGGGAGGGGGAACACACAATGAGCAGTTCTTC.

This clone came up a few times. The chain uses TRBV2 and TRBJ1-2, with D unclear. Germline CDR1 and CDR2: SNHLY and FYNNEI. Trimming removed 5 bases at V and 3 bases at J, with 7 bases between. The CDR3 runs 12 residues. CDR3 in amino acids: CASSRVDYGYTF. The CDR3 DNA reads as TGTGCCAGCAGTAGGGTAGACTATGGCTACACCTTC.

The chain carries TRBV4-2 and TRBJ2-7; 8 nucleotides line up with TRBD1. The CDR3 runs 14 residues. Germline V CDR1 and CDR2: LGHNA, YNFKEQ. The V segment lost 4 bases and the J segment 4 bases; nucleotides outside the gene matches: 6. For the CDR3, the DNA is TGTGCCAGCAGCCTGTATGGACAGGGTTACGAGCAGTACTTC. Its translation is CASSLYGQGYEQYF.

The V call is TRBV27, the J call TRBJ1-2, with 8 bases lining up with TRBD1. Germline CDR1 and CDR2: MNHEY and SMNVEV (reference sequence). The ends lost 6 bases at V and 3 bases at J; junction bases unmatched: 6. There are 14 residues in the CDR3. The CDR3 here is CASSGQGKDYGYTF. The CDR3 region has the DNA TGTGCCAGCAGCGGACAGGGAAAGGACTATGGCTACACCTTC.

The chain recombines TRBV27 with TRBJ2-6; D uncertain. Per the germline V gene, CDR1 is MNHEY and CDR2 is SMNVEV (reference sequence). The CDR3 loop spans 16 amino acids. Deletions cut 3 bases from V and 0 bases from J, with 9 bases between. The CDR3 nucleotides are TGTGCCAGCAGTTTGCTGACGGTCTCTGGGGCCAACGTCCTGACTTTC. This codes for CASSLLTVSGANVLTF.

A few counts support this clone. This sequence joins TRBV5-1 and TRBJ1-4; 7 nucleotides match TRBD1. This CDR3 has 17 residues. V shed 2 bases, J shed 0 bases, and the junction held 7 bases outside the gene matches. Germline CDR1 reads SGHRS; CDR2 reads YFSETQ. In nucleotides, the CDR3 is TGCGCCAGCAGCTTTATCTTAGGACAGGCAACTAATGAAAAACTGTTTTTT. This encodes CASSFILGQATNEKLFF.

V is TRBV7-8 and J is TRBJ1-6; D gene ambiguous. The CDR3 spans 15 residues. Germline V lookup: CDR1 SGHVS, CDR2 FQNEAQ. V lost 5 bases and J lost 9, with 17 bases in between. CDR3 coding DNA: TGTGCCAGCAGCCGGTCCCATCCTAGTAGTTCACCCCTCCACTTT. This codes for CASSRSHPSSSPLHF.

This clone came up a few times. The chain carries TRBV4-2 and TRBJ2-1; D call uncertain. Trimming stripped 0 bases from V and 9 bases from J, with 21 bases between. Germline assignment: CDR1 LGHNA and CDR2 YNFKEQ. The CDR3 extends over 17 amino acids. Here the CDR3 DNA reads TGTGCCAGCAGCCAAGAATCCTCTTACGGCGGAATGAGTGAGCAGTTCTTC. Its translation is CASSQESSYGGMSEQFF.

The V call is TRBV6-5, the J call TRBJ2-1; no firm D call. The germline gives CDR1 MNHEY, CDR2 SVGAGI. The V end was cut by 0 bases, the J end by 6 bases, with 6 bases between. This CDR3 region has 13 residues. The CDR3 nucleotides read TGTGCCAGCAGTTACTCAAGACGCAATGAGCAGTTCTTC. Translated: CASSYSRRNEQFF.

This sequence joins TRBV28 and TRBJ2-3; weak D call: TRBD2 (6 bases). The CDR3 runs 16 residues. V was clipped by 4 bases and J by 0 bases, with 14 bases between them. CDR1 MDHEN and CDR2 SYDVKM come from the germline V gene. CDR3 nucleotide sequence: TGTGCCAGCAGTTCCAGGGACTCCCCCAGCACAGATACGCAGTATTTT. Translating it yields CASSSRDSPSTDTQYF.

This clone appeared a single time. The CDR3 spells CASSANSGTGLNEQFF. The CDR3 region has the DNA TGCGCCAGCAGCGCGAATTCCGGGACAGGGTTAAATGAGCAGTTCTTC. The chain is built from TRBV4-1 and TRBJ2-1, with TRBD1 matching over 9 bases. V lost 5 bases, J lost 7 bases, and 12 bases stayed unmatched. The germline V gene encodes CDR1 MGHRA and CDR2 YSYEKL. CDR3 size: 16 residues.

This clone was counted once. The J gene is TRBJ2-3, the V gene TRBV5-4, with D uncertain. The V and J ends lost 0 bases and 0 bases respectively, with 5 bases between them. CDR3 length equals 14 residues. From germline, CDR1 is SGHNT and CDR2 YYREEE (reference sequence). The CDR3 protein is CASSLGSSTDTQYF. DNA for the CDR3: TGTGCCAGCAGCTTGGGGTCGAGCACAGATACGCAGTATTTT.

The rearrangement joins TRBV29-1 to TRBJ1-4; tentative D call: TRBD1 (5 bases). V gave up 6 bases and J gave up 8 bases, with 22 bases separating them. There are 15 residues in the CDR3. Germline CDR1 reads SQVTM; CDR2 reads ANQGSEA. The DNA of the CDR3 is TGCAGCGTCCTAACTTCCGGGACCCCAAGCGAAAAACTGTTTTTT. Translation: CSVLTSGTPSEKLFF.

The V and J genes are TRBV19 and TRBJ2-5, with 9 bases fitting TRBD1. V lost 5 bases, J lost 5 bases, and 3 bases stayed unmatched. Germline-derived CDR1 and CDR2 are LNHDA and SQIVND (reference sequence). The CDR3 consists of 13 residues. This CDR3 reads CASSFGQGETQYF. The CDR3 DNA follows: TGTGCCAGTAGTTTCGGACAGGGGGAGACCCAGTACTTC.

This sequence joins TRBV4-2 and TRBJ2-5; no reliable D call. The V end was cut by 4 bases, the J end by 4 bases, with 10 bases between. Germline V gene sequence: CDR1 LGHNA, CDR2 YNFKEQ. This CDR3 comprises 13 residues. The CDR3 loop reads CASSPLSAETQYF. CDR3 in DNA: TGTGCCAGCAGCCCACTCTCGGCAGAGACCCAGTACTTC.

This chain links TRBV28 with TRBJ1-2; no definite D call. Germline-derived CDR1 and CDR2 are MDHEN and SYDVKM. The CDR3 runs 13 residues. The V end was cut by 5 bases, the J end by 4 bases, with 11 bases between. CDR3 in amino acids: CASSMTLTYGYTF. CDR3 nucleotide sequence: TGTGCCAGCAGTATGACATTAACCTATGGCTACACCTTC.

CDR3 DNA: TGTGCCAGCAGTTTAGGGGGGGCCACAGATACGCAGTATTTT. Its protein is CASSLGGATDTQYF. The chain has TRBV27 and TRBJ2-3; D is possibly TRBD2 (7 bases). There are 14 residues in the CDR3. Deletions cut 2 bases from V and 2 bases from J, with 8 bases between. Germline V gene lookup returns CDR1 MNHEY and CDR2 SMNVEV (reference sequence).

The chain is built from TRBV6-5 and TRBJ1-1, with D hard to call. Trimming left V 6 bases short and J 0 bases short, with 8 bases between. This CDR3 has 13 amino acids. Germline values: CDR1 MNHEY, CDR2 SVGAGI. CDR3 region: CASRRLLNTEAFF. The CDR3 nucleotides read TGTGCCAGCAGGAGGTTGCTGAACACTGAAGCTTTCTTT.

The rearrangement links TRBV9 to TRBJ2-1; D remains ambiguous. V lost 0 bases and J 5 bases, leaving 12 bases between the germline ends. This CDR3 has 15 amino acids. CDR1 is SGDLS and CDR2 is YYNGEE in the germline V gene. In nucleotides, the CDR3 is TGTGCCAGCAGCGTAGCGGCCACTCCTCACAATGAGCAGTTCTTC. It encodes CASSVAATPHNEQFF. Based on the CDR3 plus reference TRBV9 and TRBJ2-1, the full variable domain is DSGVTQTPKHLITATGQRVTLRCSPRSGDLSVYWYQQSLDQGLQFLIQYYNGEERAKGNILERFSAQQFPDLHSELNLSSLELGDSALYFCASSVAATPHNEQFFGPGTRLTVL.

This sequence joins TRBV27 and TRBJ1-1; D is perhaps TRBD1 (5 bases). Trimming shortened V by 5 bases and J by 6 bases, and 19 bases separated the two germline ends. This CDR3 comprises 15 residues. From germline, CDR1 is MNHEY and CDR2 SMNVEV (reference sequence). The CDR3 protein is CASSLLYPGTAEAFF. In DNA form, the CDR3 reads TGTGCCAGCAGTCTACTCTATCCCGGGACGGCTGAAGCTTTCTTT.

Written as DNA, the CDR3 is TGTGCCAGCAGTTTACCTGGGACAGGGGGTGTAGTGAAAAAACTGTTTTTT. Translated: CASSLPGTGGVVKKLFF. V gene TRBV28 combines with J gene TRBJ1-4; 11 bases are a match to TRBD1. The CDR3 contains 17 residues. Unmatched junction bases numbered 11, after V lost 2 bases and J lost 9 bases. Germline V gives CDR1 MDHEN, CDR2 SYDVKM.

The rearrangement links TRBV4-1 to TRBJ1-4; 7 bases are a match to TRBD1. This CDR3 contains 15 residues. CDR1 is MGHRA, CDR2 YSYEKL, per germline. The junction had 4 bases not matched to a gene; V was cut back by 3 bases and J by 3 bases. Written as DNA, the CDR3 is TGCGCCAGCAGCCACACGGGACAGTCTAATGAAAAACTGTTTTTT. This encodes CASSHTGQSNEKLFF.